This T cell receptor (beta chain) derives from a study of neurological immune-mediated disorders. Study conclusions and caveats: Expansion of TCR clones was greatest in HTLV-1-associated myelopathy and smallest in multiple sclerosis, where it fell below that of healthy controls.

Many counts were recorded for this clonotype. Its specificity is not known. The output of every sequencing run, over 170 million TCR-beta sequences, came from 15-18 subjects. TCRdb used MiXCR to reprocess the 5' RACE reads, holding one entry per CDR3 protein. The sample lists tens of thousands of distinct CDR3 sequences, approximately 10% occurring once. Germline V gene lookup returns CDR1 SQVTM and CDR2 ANQGSEA. The CDR3 spans 15 residues. After removal of 4 bases from V and 0 bases from J, the junction contained 9 bases not matched to a gene. The sample comprised PBMCs. The source of this sequence is a man aged 35 to 55 in good health. The chain carries TRBV29-1 and TRBJ2-7; 7 nucleotides agree with TRBD1. The CDR3 protein is CSVADPGGSSYEQYF. CDR3 sequence (DNA): TGCAGCGTTGCGGATCCAGGGGGAAGCTCCTACGAGCAGTACTTC.